This paragraph covers one TCR beta chain sequence. The sample originates from a study of cytotoxic CD8 clonotypes in ibrutinib-treated CLL. Investigators sourced approximately 2 micrograms of genomic DNA from cryopreserved PBMCs for TCR beta libraries. Clones were sequenced by immunoSEQ multiplex PCR, and TCRdb holds only the in-frame ones, with some missing. The sample records roughly 30,000 clones, roughly three quarters being singletons. This receptor was identified in a human donor with chronic lymphocytic leukemia. Sequences were derived from PBMCs, sampled after 36 months of ibrutinib treatment.

The CDR3 is CASSLTGESSYTF. The CDR3, as DNA: TGTGCCAGCAGCTTAACAGGGGAATCTAGCTACACCTTC. The chain couples TRBV7-3 to TRBJ1-2, with D perhaps TRBD1 (5 bases). Germline CDR1 SGHTA, CDR2 FQGTGA. Trimming stripped 0 bases from V and 9 bases from J, with 11 bases between. The CDR3 is 13 residues long.